What follows are 30 T cell receptor beta chains derived from one specimen sequenced in a study of blood T cell repertoires in COVID-19. Only in-frame clones appear in the TCRdb table, and some are missing; sequencing was by immunoSEQ multiplex PCR. The data show about 150,000 clones, 65% to 90% seen once. Sequencing used peripheral blood. These receptors came from a man in his 70s with acute or convalescent COVID-19.

The chain has TRBV24-1 and TRBJ1-5; TRBD1 matches 8 bases. CDR3 length equals 16 residues. Germline V gives CDR1 KGHDR, CDR2 SFDVKD. With 4 bases clipped from V and 1 base from J, the junction kept 5 bases outside the gene matches. This chain's CDR3 is CATSDGDRGSNQPQHF. The CDR3 DNA follows: TGTGCCACCAGTGACGGAGACAGGGGAAGCAATCAGCCCCAGCATTTT.

The J gene is TRBJ1-5, the V gene TRBV4-2; D gene unclear. Germline V lookup: CDR1 LGHNA, CDR2 YNFKEQ. The CDR3 is made up of 14 amino acids. V was cut by 6 bases and J by 6 bases, with 15 bases left in between. In DNA form, the CDR3 reads TGTGCCAGCAGACTAAATTTGGGTTTTCAGCCCCAGCATTTT. Translating gives CASRLNLGFQPQHF.

The V gene is TRBV7-6, the J gene TRBJ2-7; a possible D gene is TRBD1 (5 bases). Germline V gene data show CDR1 as SGHVS and CDR2 as FNYEAQ. This CDR3 is 13 amino acids long. Trimming stripped 3 bases from V and 5 bases from J, with 11 bases between. The DNA of the CDR3 is TGTGCCAGCAGCTTCGGGCAGGGTGACGAGCAGTACTTC. This translates into CASSFGQGDEQYF.

Only a few counts were recorded for this clone. CDR3 in amino acids: CASITLQGAVGGYTF. In nucleotides, the CDR3 is TGTGCCAGCATAACATTACAGGGGGCGGTGGGTGGCTACACCTTC. The rearrangement links TRBV28 to TRBJ1-2; TRBD1 aligns across 9 bases. Germline assignment: CDR1 MDHEN and CDR2 SYDVKM. Losses at the gene ends were 7 bases for V and 7 bases for J; bases not matched to a gene: 13. This CDR3 has 15 amino acids.

This chain connects TRBV12-3 or TRBV12-4 to TRBJ1-1; D remains ambiguous. Trimming shortened V by 3 bases and J by 1 base, and 6 bases separated the two germline ends. CDR3 length: 13 amino acids. CDR3 amino acids: CASSLVANTEAFF. The DNA for the CDR3 is TGTGCCAGCAGTTTGGTGGCGAACACTGAAGCTTTCTTT.

The chain has TRBV5-1 and TRBJ2-7; 10 nucleotides line up with TRBD2. The ends lost 1 base at V and 6 bases at J; junction bases unmatched: 7. The CDR3 is made up of 15 amino acids. CDR1 is SGHRS and CDR2 is YFSETQ in the germline V gene. The CDR3 coding sequence is TGCGCCAGCAGCTTGAGGGCTAGCGGGAGTAGCGAGCAGTACTTC. Amino acid sequence: CASSLRASGSSEQYF. Full variable domain (rest looked up from reference TRBV5-1 and TRBJ2-7): KAGVTQTPRYLIKTRGQQVTLSCSPISGHRSVSWYQQTPGQGLQFLFEYFSETQRNKGNFPGRFSGRQFSNSRSEMNVSTLELGDSALYLCASSLRASGSSEQYFGPGTRLTVT.

V is TRBV6-6 and J is TRBJ2-2; 11 positions match TRBD2. V dropped 5 bases and J dropped 2; count of bases not matched to a gene: 7. This CDR3 is 17 amino acids long. Germline V gene lookup returns CDR1 MNHNY and CDR2 SVGAGI (reference sequence). CDR3 nucleotide sequence: TGTGCCAGCAGTCGAACTAGCGGGAGCCTTAACACCGGGGAGCTGTTTTTT. This gives the protein CASSRTSGSLNTGELFF.

The genes are TRBV7-9 and TRBJ2-7; 10 nucleotides agree with TRBD1. The CDR3 loop spans 15 amino acids. V shed 5 bases, J shed 3 bases, and the junction held 7 bases outside the gene matches. Germline V gene sequence: CDR1 SEHNR, CDR2 FQNEAQ (reference sequence). The CDR3, as DNA: TGTGCCAGCAGCCTTGAGACAGGGGGCCACTACGAGCAGTACTTC. Translated, it gives CASSLETGGHYEQYF.

This clone turned up a few times. The chain is built from TRBV3-1 (or the pseudogene TRBV3-2) and TRBJ1-5, with 9 bases matching TRBD1. Germline V gives CDR1 LGHDT, CDR2 YNNKEL (reference sequence). The CDR3 is made up of 15 amino acids. Unmatched junction bases numbered 7, after V lost 4 bases and J lost 6 bases. DNA of the CDR3: TGTGCCAGCAGCCTTTCAACAGGGGGCGGTCAGCCCCAGCATTTT. Translation: CASSLSTGGGQPQHF.

This chain joins TRBV3-1 (or the pseudogene TRBV3-2) and TRBJ1-1; unclear D gene. Trimming left V 4 bases short and J 5 bases short, with 11 bases between. The germline V gene has CDR1 LGHDT and CDR2 YNNKEL (reference sequence). CDR3 length: 13 amino acids. CDR3 amino acids: CASSLGRRTEAFF. The CDR3 bases are TGTGCCAGCAGCCTTGGTAGGAGGACTGAAGCTTTCTTT.

The chain carries TRBV3-1 (or the pseudogene TRBV3-2) and TRBJ2-3; TRBD2 aligns across 10 bases. With 4 bases clipped from V and 1 base from J, the junction kept 11 bases outside the gene matches. This CDR3 spans 18 amino acids. CDR1 is LGHDT and CDR2 is YNNKEL in the germline V gene (reference sequence). The CDR3 DNA reads TGTGCCAGCAGCCCTAGTAGCGGGAGGAGCTGGGGCACAGATACGCAGTATTTT. This sequence encodes CASSPSSGRSWGTDTQYF.

The rearrangement links TRBV6-1 to TRBJ2-2; 8 positions agree with TRBD1. V shed 1 base and J 4 bases; nucleotides not matched to a gene: 14. CDR3 length: 19 residues. Germline V lookup: CDR1 MNHNS, CDR2 SASEGT. The CDR3 region is CASSEERAAGGASTGELFF. In nucleotides, the CDR3 is TGTGCCAGCAGTGAAGAAAGGGCTGCAGGGGGCGCGAGCACCGGGGAGCTGTTTTTT.

J is TRBJ2-2 and V is TRBV15, with TRBD2 matching 7 bases. This CDR3 comprises 15 residues. Trimming at V came to 1 base and at J to 1 base, leaving 0 bases not matched to a gene. Per germline, CDR1 LNHNV and CDR2 YYDKDF (reference sequence). The CDR3 DNA is TGTGCCACCAGCAGAGCTAGCGGGAACACCGGGGAGCTGTTTTTT. Translated: CATSRASGNTGELFF.

The chain carries TRBV6-5 and TRBJ2-1; TRBD2 matches at 13 bases. V lost 6 bases to trimming and J lost 4 bases; unmatched junction nucleotides: 3. Germline V gives CDR1 MNHEY, CDR2 SVGAGI. The CDR3 totals 15 residues. The CDR3 sequence is CASSGTSGAYNEQFF. The CDR3 nucleotides read TGTGCCAGCAGCGGGACTAGCGGGGCTTACAATGAGCAGTTCTTC.

The chain carries TRBV6-1 and TRBJ1-2, with TRBD1 identical over 8 bases. The J segment lost 5 bases and the V segment lost 4 bases, leaving 0 bases of the junction unmatched. Germline assignment: CDR1 MNHNS and CDR2 SASEGT. This CDR3 has 12 residues. CDR3 protein: CASSGTGYGYTF. DNA of the CDR3: TGTGCCAGCAGTGGGACAGGGTATGGCTACACCTTC.

This clone appeared once. This chain connects TRBV5-4 to TRBJ2-3; D perhaps matches TRBD1 (6 bases). The CDR3 has 14 amino acids. The V gene lost 4 bases and the J gene lost 0 bases, with 9 bases spanning the gap. Germline V CDR1 and CDR2: SGHNT, YYREEE (reference sequence). In DNA form, the CDR3 reads TGTGCCAGCAGCCGGACAGCAAGCACAGATACGCAGTATTTT. It yields the protein CASSRTASTDTQYF.

The genes are TRBV28 and TRBJ1-5; D is uncertain. Trimming took off 1 base at V and 9 bases at J, with 4 bases between the two ends. The CDR3 covers 11 residues. Germline loops: CDR1 MDHEN, CDR2 SYDVKM. The CDR3 DNA reads TGTGCCAGCAGTTTATCTCCGCCCCAGCATTTT. It codes for CASSLSPPQHF.

CDR3 sequence reads: CASSPRAGMNTEAFF. The CDR3 nucleotides are TGTGCCAGTAGTCCCCGGGCAGGGATGAACACTGAAGCTTTCTTT. The genes are TRBV19 and TRBJ1-1; D possibly corresponds to TRBD1 (5 bases). CDR1 is LNHDA, CDR2 SQIVND, per germline (reference sequence). The CDR3 covers 15 residues. Trimming cost V 5 bases and J 0 bases, with 13 bases left between them.

J is TRBJ2-2 and V is TRBV19, with D perhaps matching TRBD1 (6 bases). Looked up from germline, CDR1 is LNHDA and CDR2 is SQIVND (reference sequence). The CDR3 is made up of 16 amino acids. Trimming stripped 4 bases from V and 5 bases from J, with 17 bases between. The CDR3: CASSKPQGVLTGELFF. The CDR3 region has the DNA TGTGCCAGTAGTAAACCACAGGGAGTCCTAACCGGGGAGCTGTTTTTT.

This chain's CDR3 is CASSQDQGYLNTEAFF. CDR3 DNA sequence: TGTGCCAGCAGCCAAGATCAGGGTTATTTGAACACTGAAGCTTTCTTT. The chain uses TRBV3-1 (or the pseudogene TRBV3-2) and TRBJ1-1; the D gene is possibly TRBD1 (5 bases). Trimming removed 0 bases from V and 0 bases from J, with 11 bases in between. Germline V lookup: CDR1 LGHDT, CDR2 YNNKEL (reference sequence). There are 16 residues in the CDR3.

The gene calls are TRBV15 and TRBJ2-5; tentatively, D is TRBD2 (5 bases). Trimming shortened V by 0 bases and J by 5 bases, and 16 bases separated the two germline ends. From germline, CDR1 is LNHNV and CDR2 YYDKDF (reference sequence). There are 16 residues in the CDR3. This CDR3 reads CATSRDPTVGGETQYF. The CDR3, as DNA: TGTGCCACCAGCAGAGACCCGACCGTCGGCGGGGAGACCCAGTACTTC.

DNA for the CDR3: TGTGCCAGCAGCCCAAGGACAGGGGGCAAATCACCCCTCCACTTT. It codes for CASSPRTGGKSPLHF. The chain employs TRBV7-2 and TRBJ1-6; 11 nucleotides agree with TRBD1. The CDR3 runs to 15 residues. CDR1 is SGHTA, CDR2 FQGNSA, per germline. Trimming cost V 5 bases and J 10 bases; bases outside gene matches: 7. The entire variable domain, with the rest obtained from reference TRBV7-2 and TRBJ1-6, is as follows: GAGVSQSPSNKVTEKGKDVELRCDPISGHTALYWYRQSLGQGLEFLIYFQGNSAPDKSGLPSDRFSAERTGGSVSTLTIQRTQQEDSAVYLCASSPRTGGKSPLHFGNGTRLTVT.

The V call is TRBV30, the J call TRBJ2-7; a possible D gene is TRBD1 (5 bases). CDR1 is GTSNPN, CDR2 SVGIG, per germline (reference sequence). The CDR3 totals 13 residues. Trimming left V 4 bases short and J 3 bases short, with 13 bases between. CDR3: CAWIPGRSYEQYF. The CDR3 region has the DNA TGTGCCTGGATCCCAGGGCGTAGCTACGAGCAGTACTTC.

The CDR3 nucleotides read TGTGCCAGCAGTACTCACTGGACTAATGAAAAACTGTTTTTT. This encodes CASSTHWTNEKLFF. The genes are TRBV28 and TRBJ1-4, with D hard to call. V was clipped by 5 bases and J by 2 bases, with 9 bases between them. This CDR3 is 14 amino acids long. Germline V gives CDR1 MDHEN, CDR2 SYDVKM.

The chain has TRBV15 and TRBJ2-1; 9 positions agree with TRBD2. Per germline, CDR1 LNHNV and CDR2 YYDKDF (reference sequence). The CDR3 has 16 amino acids. V shed 4 bases and J 8 bases; nucleotides not matched to a gene: 12. The CDR3 sequence is CATSMGSGRRRDEQFF. The DNA for the CDR3 is TGTGCCACCAGCATGGGTAGCGGGAGAAGGCGGGATGAGCAGTTCTTC.

This chain uses TRBV3-1 (or the pseudogene TRBV3-2) with TRBJ2-1, with D maybe TRBD2 (5 bases). V lost 1 base and J 6 bases, leaving 7 bases between the germline ends. Germline V gene sequence: CDR1 LGHDT, CDR2 YNNKEL (reference sequence). The CDR3 runs to 13 residues. The CDR3 DNA is TGTGCCAGCAGCCAAGTTGGGAGCAATGAGCAGTTCTTC. Protein sequence: CASSQVGSNEQFF.

The chain joins TRBV28 to TRBJ1-5; D is perhaps TRBD1 (5 bases). This CDR3 region has 14 residues. CDR1 is MDHEN and CDR2 is SYDVKM in the germline V gene. The germline V and J ends were trimmed by 1 base and 4 bases, with 8 bases remaining between them. The CDR3 nucleotides are TGTGCCAGCAGTTTATTGGGGGGGAATCAGCCCCAGCATTTT. Protein: CASSLLGGNQPQHF. The complete variable domain, with remaining parts taken from reference TRBV28 and TRBJ1-5, reads DVKVTQSSRYLVKRTGEKVFLECVQDMDHENMFWYRQDPGLGLRLIYFSYDVKMKEKGDIPEGYSVSREKKERFSLILESASTNQTSMYLCASSLLGGNQPQHFGDGTRLSIL.

This clone has just a few counts. V gene TRBV2 combines with J gene TRBJ2-1; TRBD2 matches 11 bases. The ends lost 6 bases at V and 4 bases at J; junction bases unmatched: 5. Germline V gives CDR1 SNHLY, CDR2 FYNNEI. The CDR3 runs 15 residues. The CDR3 sequence is CASRRGTSGYNEQFF. CDR3 bases: TGTGCCAGCAGGAGAGGGACTAGCGGTTACAATGAGCAGTTCTTC.

In regard to this clone: This sample also contains other DNA sequences that code for the same CDR3. V usage is TRBV5-1 and J usage is TRBJ2-2, with TRBD2 identical over 10 bases. The CDR3 covers 14 residues. Germline V gene sequence: CDR1 SGHRS, CDR2 YFSETQ. Trimming removed 2 bases from V and 6 bases from J; junction bases left unmatched: 1. CDR3 sequence reads: CASSFLAGAGELFF. The CDR3 DNA is TGCGCCAGCAGCTTCCTAGCGGGAGCCGGGGAGCTGTTTTTT.

The chain couples TRBV5-1 to TRBJ2-2; 14 nucleotides agree with TRBD2. With 5 bases clipped from V and 5 bases from J, the junction kept 5 bases outside the gene matches. The CDR3 runs to 16 residues. Germline V gene sequence: CDR1 SGHRS, CDR2 YFSETQ. CDR3 amino acids: CASSYRLAGGTGELFF. CDR3 DNA: TGCGCCAGCAGTTACCGACTAGCGGGAGGGACCGGGGAGCTGTTTTTT.